This record looks at one TCR beta chain sequence and its context. Generated by immunoSEQ multiplex PCR, the TCRdb table keeps only in-frame clones and is missing some. The sample holds some 2.1 million clones, roughly 95% seen once. The entry originates in a study of shared clonotypes between healthy human individuals. Material for sequencing was naive CD4+ T cells sorted from blood. The subset denotes: CD45RA+ positively selected. The TCR comes from a man between 18 and 35 years old in good health.

This chain's CDR3 is CASSTPRQGGGYTF. In DNA, the CDR3 is TGTGCCAGCAGCACGCCGCGACAGGGCGGCGGCTACACCTTC. The chain uses TRBV11-2 and TRBJ1-2; TRBD1 matches at 7 bases. Germline lookup yields CDR1 SGHAT and CDR2 FQNNGV. The V gene end was trimmed by 5 bases and the J gene end by 8 bases; junction bases not matched to a gene: 11. There are 14 residues in the CDR3.